The clone carrying this TCR beta chain is a singleton in its sample. A junction boundary mismatches the germline segment, possibly from a read error. These data are taken from a study of control samples from healthy donors and cancer patients. The V gene's germline CDR1 is LNHDA and CDR2 SQIVND (reference sequence). CDR3 length equals 11 residues. Assay used: immunoSEQ multiplex PCR; TCRdb lists only in-frame clones, some missing. The sample yields 100,000 to 150,000 clones, 87% seen once. The material sequenced was blood. The sequence derives from a man aged 35 to 55 in good health. The chain has TRBV19 and TRBJ1-2; tentative D call: TRBD1 (5 bases). The CDR3 is CASSSRGPYAF. CDR3 DNA: TGTGCCAGTAGTTCCCGGGGCCCCTATGCCTTC.